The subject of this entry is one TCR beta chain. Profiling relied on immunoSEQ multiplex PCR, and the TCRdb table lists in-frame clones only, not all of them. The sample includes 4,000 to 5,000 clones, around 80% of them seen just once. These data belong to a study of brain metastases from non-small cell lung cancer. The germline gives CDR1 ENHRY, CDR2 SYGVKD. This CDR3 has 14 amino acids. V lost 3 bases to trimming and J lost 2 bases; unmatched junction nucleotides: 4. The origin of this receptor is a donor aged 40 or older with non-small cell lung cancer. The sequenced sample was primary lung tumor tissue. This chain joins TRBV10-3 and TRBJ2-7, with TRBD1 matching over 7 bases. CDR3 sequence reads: CAISDRDRAYEQYF. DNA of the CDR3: TGTGCCATCAGTGACCGAGACAGGGCCTACGAGCAGTACTTC.